The TCR beta chain under discussion was sequenced for a study of Graves' ophthalmopathy and Graves' hyperthyroidism. This clonotype was observed at least ten times. Its ends do not fully match the called genes, so a read error is possible. Germline CDR1 SNHLY, CDR2 FYNNEI. The CDR3 contains 18 residues. Using RNA transcripts, the TCR beta CDR3 regions were amplified. Amplification began with first-round RT-PCR using HTBI primers, then second-round multiplex PCR was performed. MiXCR, applied by TCRdb to the multiplex PCR reads, yields one record per CDR3 protein. The sample lists a few hundred thousand distinct CDR3 sequences, around 20% occurring once.

This TCR came from a woman younger than 35 with Graves' ophthalmopathy. Input material: peripheral blood. The V and J genes are TRBV2 and TRBJ2-7; 10 bases match TRBD1. The CDR3 loop is CASSSPRGTGDWEYEQHF. The CDR3, as DNA: TGTGCCAGCTCATCCCCCAGGGGGACAGGGGATTGGGAATACGAGCAGCACTTC. Complete variable domain (other parts from reference TRBV2 and TRBJ2-7): EPEVTQTPSHQVTQMGQEVILRCVPISNHLYFYWYRQILGQKVEFLVSFYNNEISEKSEIFDDQFSVERPDGSNFTLKIRSTKLEDSAMYFCASSSPRGTGDWEYEQHFGPGTRLTVT.